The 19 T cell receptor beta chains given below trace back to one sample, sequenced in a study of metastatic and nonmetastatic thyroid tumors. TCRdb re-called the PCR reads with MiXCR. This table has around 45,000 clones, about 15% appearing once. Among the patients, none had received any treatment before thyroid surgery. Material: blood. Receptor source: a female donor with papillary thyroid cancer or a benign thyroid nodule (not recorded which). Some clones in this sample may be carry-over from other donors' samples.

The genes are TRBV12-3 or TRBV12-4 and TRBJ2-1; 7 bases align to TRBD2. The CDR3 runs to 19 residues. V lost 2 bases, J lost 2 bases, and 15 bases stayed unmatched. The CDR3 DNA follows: TGTGCCAGCAGTTTAAGGACCTATACTAGAGGGAGGGCCTACAATGAGCAGTTCTTC. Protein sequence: CASSLRTYTRGRAYNEQFF.

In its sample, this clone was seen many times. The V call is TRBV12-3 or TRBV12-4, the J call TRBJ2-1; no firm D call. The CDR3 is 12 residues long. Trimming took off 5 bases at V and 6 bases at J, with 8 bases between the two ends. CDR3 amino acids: CASSPPGNEQFF. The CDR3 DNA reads TGTGCCAGCAGTCCCCCGGGCAATGAGCAGTTCTTC.

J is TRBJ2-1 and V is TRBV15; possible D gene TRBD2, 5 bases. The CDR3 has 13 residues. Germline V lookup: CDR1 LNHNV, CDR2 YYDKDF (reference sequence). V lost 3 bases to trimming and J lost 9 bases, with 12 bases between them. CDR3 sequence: CATSRGEGSEQFF. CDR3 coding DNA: TGTGCCACCAGCAGGGGCGAGGGCAGTGAGCAGTTCTTC.

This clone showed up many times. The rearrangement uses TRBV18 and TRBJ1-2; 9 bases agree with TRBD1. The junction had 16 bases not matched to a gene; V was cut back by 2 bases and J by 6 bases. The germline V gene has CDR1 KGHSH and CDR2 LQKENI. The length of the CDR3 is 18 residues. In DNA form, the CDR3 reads TGTGCCAGCTCACCATATCAAGTTGTCGGACAGGGGACCGATGGCTACACCTTC. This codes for CASSPYQVVGQGTDGYTF.

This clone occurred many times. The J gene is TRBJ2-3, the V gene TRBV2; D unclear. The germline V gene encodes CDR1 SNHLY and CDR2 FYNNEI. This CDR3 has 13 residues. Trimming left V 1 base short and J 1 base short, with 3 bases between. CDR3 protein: CASSEVGTDTQYF. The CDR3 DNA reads TGTGCCAGCAGTGAAGTGGGCACAGATACGCAGTATTTT.

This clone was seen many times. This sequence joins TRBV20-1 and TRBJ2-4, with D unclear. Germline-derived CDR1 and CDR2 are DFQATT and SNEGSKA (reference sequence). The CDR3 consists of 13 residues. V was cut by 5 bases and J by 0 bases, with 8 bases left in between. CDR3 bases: TGCAGTGCTCGCCTCATAGCCAAAAACATTCAGTACTTC. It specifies CSARLIAKNIQYF.

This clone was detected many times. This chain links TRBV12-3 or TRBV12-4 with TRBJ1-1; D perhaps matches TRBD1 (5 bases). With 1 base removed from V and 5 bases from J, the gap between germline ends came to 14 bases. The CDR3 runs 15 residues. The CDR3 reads CASSLGGAWGTEAFF. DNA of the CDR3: TGTGCCAGCAGTTTAGGCGGGGCCTGGGGGACTGAAGCTTTCTTT.

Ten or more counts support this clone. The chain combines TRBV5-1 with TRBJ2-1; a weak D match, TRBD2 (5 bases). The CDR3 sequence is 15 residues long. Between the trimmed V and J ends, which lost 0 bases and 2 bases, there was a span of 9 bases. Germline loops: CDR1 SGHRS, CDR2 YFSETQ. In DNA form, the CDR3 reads TGCGCCAGCAGCTTGGGTCTACTAGCCTACAATGAGCAGTTCTTC. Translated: CASSLGLLAYNEQFF.

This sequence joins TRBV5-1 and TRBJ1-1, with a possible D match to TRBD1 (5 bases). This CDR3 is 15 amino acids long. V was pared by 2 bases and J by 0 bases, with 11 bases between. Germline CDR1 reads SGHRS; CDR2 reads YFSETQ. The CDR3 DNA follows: TGCGCCAGCAGCTTACCAGGGAGTGTGAACACTGAAGCTTTCTTT. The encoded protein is CASSLPGSVNTEAFF.

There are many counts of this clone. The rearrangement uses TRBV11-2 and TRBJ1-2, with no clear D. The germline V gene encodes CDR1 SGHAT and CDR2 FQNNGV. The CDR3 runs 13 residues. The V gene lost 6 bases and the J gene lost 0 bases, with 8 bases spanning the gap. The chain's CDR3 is CASSPDPNYGYTF. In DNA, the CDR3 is TGTGCCAGCAGTCCAGATCCTAACTATGGCTACACCTTC.

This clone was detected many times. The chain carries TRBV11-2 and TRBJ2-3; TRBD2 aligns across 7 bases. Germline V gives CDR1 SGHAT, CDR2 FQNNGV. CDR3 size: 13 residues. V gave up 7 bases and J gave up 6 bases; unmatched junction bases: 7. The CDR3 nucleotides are TGTGCCAGCACAATTCCCGGGGGGGATACGCAGTATTTT. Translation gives CASTIPGGDTQYF.

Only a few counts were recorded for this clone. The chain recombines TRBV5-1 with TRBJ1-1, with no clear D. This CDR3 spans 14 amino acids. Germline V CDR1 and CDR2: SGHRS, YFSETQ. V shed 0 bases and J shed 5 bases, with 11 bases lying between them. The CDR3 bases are TGCGCCAGCAGCTTGGGGGAGGTGGGGACTGAAGCTTTCTTT. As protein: CASSLGEVGTEAFF.

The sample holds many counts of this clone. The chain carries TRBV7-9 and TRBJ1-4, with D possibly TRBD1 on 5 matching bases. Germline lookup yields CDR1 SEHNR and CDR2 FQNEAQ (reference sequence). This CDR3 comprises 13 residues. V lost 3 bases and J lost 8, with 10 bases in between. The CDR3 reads CASSFLGGEKLFF. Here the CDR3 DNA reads TGTGCCAGCAGCTTTTTGGGGGGGGAAAAACTGTTTTTT.

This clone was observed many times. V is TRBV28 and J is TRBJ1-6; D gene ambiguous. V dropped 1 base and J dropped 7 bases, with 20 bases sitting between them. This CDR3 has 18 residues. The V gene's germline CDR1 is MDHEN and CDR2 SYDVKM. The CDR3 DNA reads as TGTGCCAGCAGTTTATCCATAACAAGAAAAATTTTAAATTCACCCCTCCACTTT. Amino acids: CASSLSITRKILNSPLHF.

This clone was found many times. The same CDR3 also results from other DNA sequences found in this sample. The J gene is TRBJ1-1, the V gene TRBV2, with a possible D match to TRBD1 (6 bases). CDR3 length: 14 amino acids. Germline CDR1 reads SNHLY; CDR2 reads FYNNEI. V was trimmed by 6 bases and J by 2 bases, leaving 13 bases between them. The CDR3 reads CASSGTNFNTEAFF. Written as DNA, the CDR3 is TGTGCCAGCAGCGGGACAAACTTTAACACTGAAGCTTTCTTT.

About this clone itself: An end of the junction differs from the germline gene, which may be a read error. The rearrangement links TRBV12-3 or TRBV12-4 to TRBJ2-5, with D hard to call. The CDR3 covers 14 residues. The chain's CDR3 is CASSLGRYQETQYF. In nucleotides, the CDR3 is TGTGCCAGCAGTTTAGGGAGATACCAAGAGACTCAGTACTTC.

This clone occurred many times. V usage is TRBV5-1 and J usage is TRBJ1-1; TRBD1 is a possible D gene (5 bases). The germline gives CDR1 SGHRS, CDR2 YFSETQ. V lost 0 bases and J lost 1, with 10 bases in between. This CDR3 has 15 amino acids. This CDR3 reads CASSLDGGGNTEAFF. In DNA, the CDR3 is TGCGCCAGCAGCTTGGATGGGGGGGGGAACACTGAAGCTTTCTTT.

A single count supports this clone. The CDR3 region is CASSLAEIAYEQYF. The CDR3 region has the DNA TGTGCCAGCAGTCTAGCGGAGATTGCCTACGAGCAGTACTTC. The chain carries TRBV6-1 and TRBJ2-7; 7 nucleotides agree with TRBD2. The CDR3 length is 14 residues. The ends lost 5 bases at V and 2 bases at J; junction bases unmatched: 6. Germline CDR1 is MNHNS and CDR2 is SASEGT.

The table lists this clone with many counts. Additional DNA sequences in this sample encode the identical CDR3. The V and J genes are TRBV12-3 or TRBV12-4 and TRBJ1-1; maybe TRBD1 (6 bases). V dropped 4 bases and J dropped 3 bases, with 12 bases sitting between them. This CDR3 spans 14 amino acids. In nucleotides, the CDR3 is TGTGCCAGCAGTTATTCTACAGGGTACACTGAAGCTTTCTTT. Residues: CASSYSTGYTEAFF.